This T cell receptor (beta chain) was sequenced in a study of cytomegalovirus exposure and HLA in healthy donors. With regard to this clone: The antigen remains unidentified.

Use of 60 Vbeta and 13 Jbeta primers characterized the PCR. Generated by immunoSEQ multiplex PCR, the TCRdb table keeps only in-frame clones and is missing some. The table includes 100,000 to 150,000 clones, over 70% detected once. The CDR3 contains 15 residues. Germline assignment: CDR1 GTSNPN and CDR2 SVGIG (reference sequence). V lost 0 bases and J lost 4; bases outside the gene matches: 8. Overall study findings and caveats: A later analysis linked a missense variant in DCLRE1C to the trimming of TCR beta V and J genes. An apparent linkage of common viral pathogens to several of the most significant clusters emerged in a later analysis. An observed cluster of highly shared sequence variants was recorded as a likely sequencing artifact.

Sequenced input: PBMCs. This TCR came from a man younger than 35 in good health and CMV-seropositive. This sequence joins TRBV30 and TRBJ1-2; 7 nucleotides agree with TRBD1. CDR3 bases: TGTGCCTGGAGTGTGGTTGGCAGGGGGGTCTATGGCTACACCTTC. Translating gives CAWSVVGRGVYGYTF.